Listed below are T cell receptor beta chains from one sample, sequenced in a study of blood T cell repertoires in COVID-19. Generated by immunoSEQ multiplex PCR, the TCRdb table keeps only in-frame clones and is missing some. The table records 120,000 to 150,000 clones, around three quarters of them present only once. The sequenced sample consisted of peripheral blood. The source of these receptors is a man aged 60 to 75 with acute or convalescent COVID-19. Both conserved end residues are part of each CDR3. Fields, in order: V gene, J gene, clone size, D gene, CDR3 DNA, CDR3 protein. A D gene is named only where the DNA matches it firmly. Some rows mark clone size as missing; the rest say once, few, many or name a class of expanded clone.

v_call: TRBV28
j_call: TRBJ2-5
clone_size: few
d_call: -
cdr3_nt: TGTGCCAGCAGTTTTGGGGTGGGGGGAAATTCGGAGACCCAGTACTTC
cdr3_aa: CASSFGVGGNSETQYF

v_call: TRBV5-5
j_call: TRBJ2-2
clone_size: many
d_call: TRBD2
cdr3_nt: TGTGCCAGCAGCTTGGAGGCGACTAGCAGCACCGGGGAGCTGTTTTTT
cdr3_aa: CASSLEATSSTGELFF

v_call: TRBV7-6
j_call: TRBJ2-5
clone_size: -
d_call: TRBD2
cdr3_nt: TGTGCCAGCAGCTTCCTGGGGGGGGAGACCCAGTACTTC
cdr3_aa: CASSFLGGETQYF

v_call: TRBV5-1
j_call: TRBJ1-2
clone_size: -
d_call: -
cdr3_nt: TGCGCCAGCAGCTTGGCGCGGGGCGGCTACACCTTC
cdr3_aa: CASSLARGGYTF

v_call: TRBV29-1
j_call: TRBJ2-5
clone_size: -
d_call: TRBD1
cdr3_nt: TGCAGCGTTGAGGGACAGGGGATGGAGACCCAGTACTTC
cdr3_aa: CSVEGQGMETQYF

v_call: TRBV19
j_call: TRBJ1-2
clone_size: -
d_call: TRBD1
cdr3_nt: TGTGCCATTTCGACAGGGGCTAACTATGGCTACACCTTC
cdr3_aa: CAISTGANYGYTF

v_call: TRBV28
j_call: TRBJ2-3
clone_size: -
d_call: TRBD2
cdr3_nt: TGTGCCAGCAGTTTGGCGACTAGCGGGAGGGAGCTAGATACGCAGTATTTT
cdr3_aa: CASSLATSGRELDTQYF

v_call: TRBV4-1
j_call: TRBJ2-7
clone_size: -
d_call: -
cdr3_nt: TGCGCCAGCAGCCAAGAAACAGGCCTAAATTACGAGCAGTACTTC
cdr3_aa: CASSQETGLNYEQYF

v_call: TRBV10-3
j_call: TRBJ2-1
clone_size: -
d_call: -
cdr3_nt: TGTGCCATCAGTCCCGGCAATGAGCAGTTCTTC
cdr3_aa: CAISPGNEQFF

v_call: TRBV25-1
j_call: TRBJ1-1
clone_size: -
d_call: TRBD1
cdr3_nt: TGTGCCAGCACTACAGGGGGCGCTGCCGCTTTCTTT
cdr3_aa: CASTTGGAAAFF

v_call: TRBV6-5
j_call: TRBJ2-2
clone_size: -
d_call: -
cdr3_nt: TGTGCCAGCAGTTACTTAACCACAGGCACCGGGGAGCTGTTTTTT
cdr3_aa: CASSYLTTGTGELFF

v_call: TRBV19
j_call: TRBJ2-1
clone_size: -
d_call: TRBD2
cdr3_nt: TGTGCCAGTAGTATCCTAGCGGGAGGATCTAATGAGCAGTTCTTC
cdr3_aa: CASSILAGGSNEQFF

v_call: TRBV4-1
j_call: TRBJ2-1
clone_size: -
d_call: TRBD2
cdr3_nt: TGCGCCAGCAGCCAAGAGCTGGCTAGCGGGTTCTCCTACAATGAGCAGTTCTTC
cdr3_aa: CASSQELASGFSYNEQFF

v_call: TRBV20-1
j_call: TRBJ2-7
clone_size: -
d_call: TRBD2
cdr3_nt: TGCAGTGCTAGTGTTCCTAGCGGGGTTTTCTACGAGCAGTACTTC
cdr3_aa: CSASVPSGVFYEQYF

v_call: TRBV7-9
j_call: TRBJ1-1
clone_size: few
d_call: -
cdr3_nt: TGTGCCAGCAGCTTAGTCGTCACTGAAGCTTTCTTT
cdr3_aa: CASSLVVTEAFF

v_call: TRBV19
j_call: TRBJ2-2
clone_size: -
d_call: TRBD2
cdr3_nt: TGTGCCAGTATTGGGAGCGGGAAGCGGGCCGGGGAGCTGTTTTTT
cdr3_aa: CASIGSGKRAGELFF

v_call: TRBV10-3
j_call: TRBJ1-3
clone_size: -
d_call: -
cdr3_nt: TGTGCCATCAGTGGCGTGGGAAACACCATATATTTT
cdr3_aa: CAISGVGNTIYF

v_call: TRBV5-1
j_call: TRBJ2-7
clone_size: -
d_call: TRBD2
cdr3_nt: TGCGCCAGCAGCCCCCTAGCGGGAGGATCGGGCGAGCAGTACTTC
cdr3_aa: CASSPLAGGSGEQYF

v_call: TRBV7-9
j_call: TRBJ2-7
clone_size: once
d_call: -
cdr3_nt: TGTGCCAGCAGCTCACGACTCAGCTCCTACGAGCAGTACTTC
cdr3_aa: CASSSRLSSYEQYF

v_call: TRBV21-1
j_call: TRBJ2-5
clone_size: once
d_call: -
cdr3_nt: TGTGCCAGCAGCAAAAACCCGGTACTAGCGGCTCTTCGGTCGGGAGAGACCCAGTACTTC
cdr3_aa: CASSKNPVLAALRSGETQYF

v_call: TRBV2
j_call: TRBJ1-5
clone_size: few
d_call: -
cdr3_nt: TGTGCCAGCAGCCGGACAGAAGAACAGCCCCAGCATTTT
cdr3_aa: CASSRTEEQPQHF

v_call: TRBV5-1
j_call: TRBJ2-3
clone_size: -
d_call: TRBD1
cdr3_nt: TGCGCCAGCAGCCCGGGACAGGGCACAGATACGCAGTATTTT
cdr3_aa: CASSPGQGTDTQYF

v_call: TRBV20-1
j_call: TRBJ2-1
clone_size: -
d_call: TRBD2
cdr3_nt: TGCAGTGCTAGTTTGGGTAGCGGGAGCGAGAATGAGCAGTTCTTC
cdr3_aa: CSASLGSGSENEQFF

v_call: TRBV3-1/TRBV3-2
j_call: TRBJ2-1
clone_size: once
d_call: TRBD1
cdr3_nt: TGTGCCAGCAGCCAACAGGGGGTAGGTGAGCAGTTCTTC
cdr3_aa: CASSQQGVGEQFF

v_call: TRBV5-1
j_call: TRBJ2-1
clone_size: -
d_call: -
cdr3_nt: TGCGCCAGCAGCTGGGGAGCTGCGAATGAGCAGTTCTTC
cdr3_aa: CASSWGAANEQFF

v_call: TRBV7-8
j_call: TRBJ1-1
clone_size: -
d_call: -
cdr3_nt: TGTGCCAGCAGCTCAATCCCAGGGAGGGGGAACACTGAAGCTTTCTTT
cdr3_aa: CASSSIPGRGNTEAFF

v_call: TRBV15
j_call: TRBJ1-2
clone_size: -
d_call: TRBD1
cdr3_nt: TGTGCCACCAGCAGGGACAGGACTTCACCCGATGGCTACACCTTC
cdr3_aa: CATSRDRTSPDGYTF

v_call: TRBV28
j_call: TRBJ2-7
clone_size: -
d_call: TRBD2
cdr3_nt: TGTGCCAGCAGTTTAGGGGCGGGAGGGAGCTACGAGCAGTACTTC
cdr3_aa: CASSLGAGGSYEQYF

v_call: TRBV28
j_call: TRBJ2-5
clone_size: -
d_call: TRBD2
cdr3_nt: TGTGCCAGCAGTTTTATGGCGGGAGGGGAGACCCAGTACTTC
cdr3_aa: CASSFMAGGETQYF

v_call: TRBV9
j_call: TRBJ2-2
clone_size: -
d_call: -
cdr3_nt: TGTGCCAGCAGGCCCGCGCCGAACACCGGGGAGCTGTTTTTT
cdr3_aa: CASRPAPNTGELFF

v_call: TRBV3-1/TRBV3-2
j_call: TRBJ2-1
clone_size: -
d_call: -
cdr3_nt: TGTGCCAGCAGCCAAGATCTGAGCTCAGGGATGAATGAGCAGTTCTTC
cdr3_aa: CASSQDLSSGMNEQFF

v_call: TRBV7-9
j_call: TRBJ1-4
clone_size: -
d_call: -
cdr3_nt: TGTGCCAGCAGCTTTGGACAGCCCTCAGACGGTGAAAAACTGTTTTTT
cdr3_aa: CASSFGQPSDGEKLFF

v_call: TRBV7-9
j_call: TRBJ1-1
clone_size: -
d_call: -
cdr3_nt: TGTGCCAGCAGCTTAGACAGGAACGAAGCTTTCTTT
cdr3_aa: CASSLDRNEAFF

v_call: TRBV6-1
j_call: TRBJ1-4
clone_size: -
d_call: -
cdr3_nt: TGTGCCAGCAGTGAAATGGGGGGGGCTAATGAAAAACTGTTTTTT
cdr3_aa: CASSEMGGANEKLFF

v_call: TRBV7-6
j_call: TRBJ2-7
clone_size: few
d_call: -
cdr3_nt: TGTGCCAGCAGACGGACAGCGAGCTCCTACGAGCAGTACTTC
cdr3_aa: CASRRTASSYEQYF

v_call: TRBV28
j_call: TRBJ2-4
clone_size: -
d_call: TRBD2
cdr3_nt: TGTGCCAGCAGTAGTGCGGGAGGGGCCAAAAACATTCAGTACTTC
cdr3_aa: CASSSAGGAKNIQYF

v_call: TRBV5-8
j_call: TRBJ2-3
clone_size: -
d_call: TRBD2
cdr3_nt: TGTGCCAGCAGCTCGGCGGGAGGGCCTCCTAGCACAGATACGCAGTATTTT
cdr3_aa: CASSSAGGPPSTDTQYF

v_call: TRBV11-2
j_call: TRBJ2-3
clone_size: -
d_call: -
cdr3_nt: TGTGCCAGCAGCTTAGAATTCACAGGAAAAGATACGCAGTATTTT
cdr3_aa: CASSLEFTGKDTQYF

v_call: TRBV18
j_call: TRBJ1-1
clone_size: -
d_call: TRBD1
cdr3_nt: TGTGCCAGCTCACCCCCAGTGGGACAGCGGTTGAACACTGAAGCTTTCTTT
cdr3_aa: CASSPPVGQRLNTEAFF

v_call: TRBV5-1
j_call: TRBJ1-1
clone_size: -
d_call: -
cdr3_nt: TGCGCCAGCAGCTTGGGAAGCTACAACACTGAAGCTTTCTTT
cdr3_aa: CASSLGSYNTEAFF

v_call: TRBV5-4
j_call: TRBJ2-5
clone_size: -
d_call: TRBD2
cdr3_nt: TGTGCCAGCAGCTCCGGGACTAGCTCTCGGGAGACCCAGTACTTC
cdr3_aa: CASSSGTSSRETQYF

v_call: TRBV5-6
j_call: TRBJ2-1
clone_size: -
d_call: TRBD2
cdr3_nt: TGTGCCAGCAGCTTGGTGGGACTAGCGGGAGGGTTCTCCTACAATGAGCAGTTCTTC
cdr3_aa: CASSLVGLAGGFSYNEQFF

v_call: TRBV6-5
j_call: TRBJ2-1
clone_size: -
d_call: -
cdr3_nt: TGTGCCAGCAGGCGACATTACAATGAGCAGTTCTTC
cdr3_aa: CASRRHYNEQFF

v_call: TRBV11-3
j_call: TRBJ2-3
clone_size: -
d_call: -
cdr3_nt: TGTGCCAGCAGCTCCCGGGAGAATACGCAGTATTTT
cdr3_aa: CASSSRENTQYF

v_call: TRBV4-1
j_call: TRBJ1-4
clone_size: -
d_call: TRBD1
cdr3_nt: TGCGCCAGCAGCCAGGACAGGGAGAATGAAAAACTGTTTTTT
cdr3_aa: CASSQDRENEKLFF

v_call: TRBV5-1
j_call: TRBJ2-1
clone_size: few
d_call: TRBD2
cdr3_nt: TGCGCCAGCAGCTTGGGACTGAGCGGGAGGGCCGGGGATGAGCAGTTCTTC
cdr3_aa: CASSLGLSGRAGDEQFF

v_call: TRBV29-1
j_call: TRBJ1-1
clone_size: -
d_call: TRBD1
cdr3_nt: TGCAGCGTTATTCATAGACAGGGGAACACTGAAGCTTTCTTT
cdr3_aa: CSVIHRQGNTEAFF

v_call: TRBV10-1
j_call: TRBJ2-2
clone_size: -
d_call: -
cdr3_nt: TGCGCCAGCAGTGACGGGTCCGGGGAGCTGTTTTTT
cdr3_aa: CASSDGSGELFF

v_call: TRBV6-2/TRBV6-3
j_call: TRBJ2-1
clone_size: many
d_call: -
cdr3_nt: TGTGCCAGCAGTGTTTTTGAGGGAGGTTTTGAGCAGTTCTTC
cdr3_aa: CASSVFEGGFEQFF

v_call: TRBV3-1/TRBV3-2
j_call: TRBJ2-7
clone_size: -
d_call: -
cdr3_nt: TGTGCCAGCAGCCAAAACTTCCGAGCCGAATACGAGCAGTACTTC
cdr3_aa: CASSQNFRAEYEQYF